This TCR beta chain emerged from a study of blood T cell repertoires in COVID-19. Turning to the study itself: COVID-19 samples, acute and convalescent, were from the United States, Italy and Spain. PBMCs, B-cell-depleted T cells, or T cells provided the cDNA or gDNA that made up the material.

V gave up 4 bases and J gave up 2 bases; unmatched junction bases: 11. CDR3 length: 17 amino acids. Germline assignment: CDR1 SGHRS and CDR2 YFSETQ. Libraries were prepared by immunoSEQ multiplex PCR; TCRdb keeps only in-frame clonotypes and omits some of them. The data show some 190,000 clones, with 80% seen just once and 6% to 8.5% held by the top ten. This clone was seen once. The sequenced sample consisted of peripheral blood. V gene TRBV5-1 combines with J gene TRBJ1-2; TRBD1 aligns across 10 bases. This sequence was found in a man aged 60-69 years with acute or convalescent COVID-19. CDR3 in DNA: TGCGCCAGCAGCCTGATGGGACAGGGGTCAATCAACTATGGCTACACCTTC. This sequence encodes CASSLMGQGSINYGYTF.